This T cell receptor (beta chain) was profiled in a study of monozygotic twins with inflammatory bowel disease. The blood volume drawn from each donor was roughly 2.7 ml. The CDR3 loop spans 15 amino acids. In germline, CDR1 is KGHSH, CDR2 LQKENI. Overall study results and limits: In patient repertoires, differing immunosuppressive treatments may have added some variability. Limited power may explain why concordant and discordant twins showed no difference in repertoire similarity.

TCRdb re-called the 5' RACE reads, yielding one record per CDR3 amino acid sequence without DNA. In total, the table holds over 100,000 distinct CDR3 sequences. Comment on this clonotype: No antigen is known for it.

The sequenced material came from blood. The genes are TRBV18 and TRBJ2-3; as DNA is missing, the TRBD2 call by TCRdb cannot be tested. The TCR sequence derives from a human donor with ulcerative colitis or Crohn's disease, or a healthy co-twin of an affected twin (not recorded which). The CDR3 spells CASAKPAGGADTQYF.